The T cell receptor beta chain described here comes from a study of T-cell memory formation after mild COVID-19. Overall study findings and caveats: Researchers found some responding clones in pre-infection memory, a sign that cross-reactive memory joined. Clones that contracted from day 15 to 85 had balanced CD4/CD8; later expanders were CD4+ biased.

MiXCR was run by TCRdb on the 5' RACE reads, yielding one entry per CDR3 protein. The table includes roughly 320,000 distinct CDR3 sequences, around 28% detected once. This clonotype was recorded a few times. Its antigen is unknown. V shed 1 base and J shed 5 bases, with 17 bases lying between them. The CDR3 covers 15 residues. Germline CDR1 is DFQATT and CDR2 is SNEGSKA (reference sequence). The clonotype comes from an adult woman who had mild COVID-19 (a few samples of this study predate the infection). Cell type and time point are not known. The rearrangement links TRBV20-1 to TRBJ2-5, with D perhaps given as TRBD1 or TRBD2 (5 bases each). Input material: PBMCs or a T cell subset sorted from them (not recorded which). This CDR3 reads CSARGMGVRFETQYF. CDR3 bases: TGCAGTGCTAGAGGAATGGGGGTTCGTTTCGAGACCCAGTACTTC.